This T cell receptor (beta chain) was recovered during a study of blood T cell repertoires in COVID-19 (dated by TCRdb to the early 2020s). For context, the study as a whole: The collaborator samples originated in the United States, Italy and Spain and spanned the acute and convalescent phases of COVID-19. The prospective study material was composed of cDNA or gDNA derived from T cells, B-cell-depleted T cells, or PBMCs. The dataset comprised deeply sampled blood TCRbeta repertoires from subjects exposed to, actively infected with, or recovered from COVID-19. A freely available public database, intended as a resource for researchers studying the immune response to SARS-CoV-2, is where the repertoires were released. Samples came from the ongoing ImmuneRACE study (first 160 participants) plus 1,254 subjects from 6 global collaborators. A de-identified subject ID, COVID-19 status, age in years and sex were almost always included in the sample metadata. Where available, HLA class I and class II types were obtained from metadata supplied by the sample provider rather than from assay-based typing.

Beyond this particular receptor, the publication reports: The quantity of clinical and demographic metadata differed by source and by participant and was supplied without curation.

Each collaborating institution followed its own protocols to collect whole blood in K2EDTA tubes. For TCRbeta analysis, collaborator samples were shipped as frozen whole blood, as isolated PBMCs, or as DNA extracted from either sample type. A note on this clone: There is no known antigen for this receptor. Qualities for individual bases were not recorded, and no much larger clone is one base off.

The immunoSEQ Assay, a bias-controlled multiplex PCR, was used to amplify TCRbeta CDR3 regions from genomic DNA. From the authors' description of their analysis: Nucleated cell counts per sample were estimated from amplification of reference gene primers within the assay. To quantify the absolute abundance of each unique TCRbeta CDR3 rearrangement, sequence reads were collapsed and filtered. Productive Simpson clonality was computed per sample as the square root of Simpson's diversity index over productive rearrangements. Drawn from immuneACCESS, this table holds only the in-frame rearrangements with V and J called that TCRdb kept. Clones are partly lost; checked studies trace under half to an unresolved V gene and leave the rest unexplained. V, J and clone size derive from that table, while D and trimming were established from the DNA sequence. The sample has some 150,000 clones on record, approximately 88% of them singletons. In total, the top ten clones hold over 0.85% of the sample.

The source of this sequence is a woman aged 45 to 65 with acute or convalescent COVID-19. Material: peripheral blood.

The DNA sequence follows: TGCAGCGTTATTAGTGGGACAGGGACACCCCTCCACTTT. Translated, this gives CSVISGTGTPLHF. The chain employs TRBV29-1 and TRBJ1-6, with 9 bases matching TRBD1. The CDR3, cysteine through phenylalanine, is 13 amino acids long. Only the CDR3 DNA stays, 39 bases, in frame from base 1. CDR1 is given as SQVTM and CDR2 as ANQGSEA, both from the germline V gene. V is pruned by 5 bases and J by 11 bases, leaving 7 bases of the junction without a gene match.